The following is a T cell receptor beta chain sequence with its context. Its antigen specificity is not known. Base qualities are not at hand, and no much larger clone is one base apart. Based on the germline V gene, the CDR1 and CDR2 sequences are LGHNA and YNFKEQ. Ends trimmed: V by 3 bases, J by 4 bases; bases unmatched to a gene: 6. From the cysteine through the phenylalanine, the CDR3 covers 15 amino acids. CDR3 DNA only is kept here, 45 bases in frame from base 1. These data belong to a study of blood T cell repertoires in COVID-19 (dated by TCRdb to 2018 to 2020). In terms of the full investigation: Collaborator samples came from the United States, Italy and Spain and covered acute and convalescent phases of COVID-19. The prospective study material was composed of cDNA or gDNA derived from T cells, B-cell-depleted T cells, or PBMCs. The dataset comprised deeply sampled blood TCRbeta repertoires from subjects exposed to, actively infected with, or recovered from COVID-19. A freely available public database, intended as a resource for researchers studying the immune response to SARS-CoV-2, is where the repertoires were released. Samples came from the ongoing ImmuneRACE study (first 160 participants) plus 1,254 subjects from 6 global collaborators. Sample metadata almost always included a de-identified subject ID, COVID-19 status, age in years and sex. Where HLA class I and class II types were available, the types were taken from metadata supplied by the sample provider, not from assay-based typing.

TCRbeta CDR3 regions were amplified from genomic DNA by means of the immunoSEQ Assay, a bias-controlled multiplex PCR. Regarding the original processing steps: Within the assay, amplification of reference gene primers was used to estimate how many nucleated cells each sample contained. To quantify the absolute abundance of each unique TCRbeta CDR3 rearrangement, sequence reads were collapsed and filtered. Productive Simpson clonality was computed per sample as the square root of Simpson's diversity index over productive rearrangements. TCRdb limited this immuneACCESS table to in-frame rearrangements with V and J called. A share of clones is missing; checked studies link under half to unresolved V genes, and the rest is unexplained. V and J calls and clone size are given by that table; D and trimming were obtained from the DNA. The sample includes approximately 150,000 clones, with approximately 87% observed a single time. The ten largest clones take up 4% of the sample.

Collaborating institutions collected whole blood in K2EDTA tubes following their own protocols. Collaborator samples were shipped for TCRbeta analysis as frozen whole blood, isolated PBMCs, or DNA extracted from either sample type. The study at large found these results: How much clinical and demographic metadata was included differed by source and by participant, and the metadata was provided uncurated.

The sequenced material came from peripheral blood. The receptor comes from a woman between 65 and 79 years old with acute or convalescent COVID-19. The rearrangement joined TRBV4-2 to TRBJ1-3; a stretch of 7 junction bases matches TRBD1. The CDR3 reads as follows: CASSHDRVDGNTIYF. The DNA sequence follows: TGTGCCAGCAGCCACGACAGGGTGGACGGAAACACCATATATTTT.